This TCR beta chain was sequenced during a study of cytomegalovirus exposure and HLA in healthy donors. CDR3 size: 14 residues. V was clipped by 8 bases and J by 0 bases, with 14 bases between them. Germline V gene lookup returns CDR1 SNHLY and CDR2 FYNNEI. In the PCR, 60 Vbeta and 13 Jbeta primers were used. Assay: immunoSEQ multiplex PCR; the TCRdb copy retains only in-frame clones and omits some. The profile covers about 140,000 clones, with around 82% appearing a single time and over 2% taken by the ten largest. The sample was PBMCs. This chain links TRBV2 with TRBJ2-7, with a weak D call TRBD2 (6 bases). The source is a man in his fifties in good health and CMV-seronegative. CDR3 nucleotides: TGTGCCAGCGGGGGGTCCGGAAGCTCCTACGAGCAGTACTTC. Residues: CASGGSGSSYEQYF.